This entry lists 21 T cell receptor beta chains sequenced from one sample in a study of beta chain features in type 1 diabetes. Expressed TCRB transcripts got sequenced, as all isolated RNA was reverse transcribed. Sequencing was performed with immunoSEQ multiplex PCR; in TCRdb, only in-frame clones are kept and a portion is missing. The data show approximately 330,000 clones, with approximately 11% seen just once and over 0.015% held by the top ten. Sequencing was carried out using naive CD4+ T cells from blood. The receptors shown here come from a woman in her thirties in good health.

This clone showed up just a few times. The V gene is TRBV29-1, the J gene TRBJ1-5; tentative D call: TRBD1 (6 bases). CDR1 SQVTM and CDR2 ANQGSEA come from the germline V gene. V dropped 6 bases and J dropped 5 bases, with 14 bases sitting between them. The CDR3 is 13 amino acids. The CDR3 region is CSVGGGRDQPQHF. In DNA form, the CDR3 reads TGCAGCGTAGGGGGGGGCAGGGATCAGCCCCAGCATTTT.

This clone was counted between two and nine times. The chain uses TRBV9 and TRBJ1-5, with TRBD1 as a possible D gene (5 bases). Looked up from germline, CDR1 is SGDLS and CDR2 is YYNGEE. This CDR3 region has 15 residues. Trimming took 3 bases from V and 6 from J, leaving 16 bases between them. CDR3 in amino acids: CASSATPGGTQPQHF. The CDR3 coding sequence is TGTGCCAGCAGCGCTACACCTGGGGGGACTCAGCCCCAGCATTTT.

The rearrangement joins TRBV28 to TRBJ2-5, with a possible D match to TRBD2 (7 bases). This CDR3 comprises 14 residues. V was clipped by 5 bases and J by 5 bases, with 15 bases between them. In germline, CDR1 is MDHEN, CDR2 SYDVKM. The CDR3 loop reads CASSPVGRGETQYF. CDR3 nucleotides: TGTGCCAGCAGTCCCGTGGGGAGGGGGGAGACCCAGTACTTC. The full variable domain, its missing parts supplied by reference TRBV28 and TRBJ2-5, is DVKVTQSSRYLVKRTGEKVFLECVQDMDHENMFWYRQDPGLGLRLIYFSYDVKMKEKGDIPEGYSVSREKKERFSLILESASTNQTSMYLCASSPVGRGETQYFGPGTRLLVL.

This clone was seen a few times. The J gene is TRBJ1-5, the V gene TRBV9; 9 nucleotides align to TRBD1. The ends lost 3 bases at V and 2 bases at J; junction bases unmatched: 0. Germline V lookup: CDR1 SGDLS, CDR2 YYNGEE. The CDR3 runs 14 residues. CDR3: CASSGQGGNQPQHF. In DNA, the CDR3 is TGTGCCAGCAGCGGACAGGGGGGCAATCAGCCCCAGCATTTT.

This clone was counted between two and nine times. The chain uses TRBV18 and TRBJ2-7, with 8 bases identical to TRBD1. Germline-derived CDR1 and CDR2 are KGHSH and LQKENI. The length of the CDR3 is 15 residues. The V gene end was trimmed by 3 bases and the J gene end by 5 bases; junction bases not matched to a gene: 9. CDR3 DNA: TGTGCCAGCTCACCCGGGACAGGATCGCAAGACGAGCAGTACTTC. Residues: CASSPGTGSQDEQYF.

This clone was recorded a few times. This CDR3 is CASSFAVSSYNEQFF. DNA for the CDR3: TGTGCCAGTAGTTTTGCGGTGAGCTCCTACAATGAGCAGTTCTTC. V is TRBV19 and J is TRBJ2-1; D unresolved. The germline V gene has CDR1 LNHDA and CDR2 SQIVND (reference sequence). This CDR3 has 15 amino acids. With 5 bases removed from V and 0 bases from J, the gap between germline ends came to 11 bases.

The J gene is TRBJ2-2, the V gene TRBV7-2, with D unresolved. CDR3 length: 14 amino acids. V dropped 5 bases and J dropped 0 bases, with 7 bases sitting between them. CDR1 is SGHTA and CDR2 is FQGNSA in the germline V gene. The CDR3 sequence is CASSRDSNTGELFF. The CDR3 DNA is TGTGCCAGCAGCCGAGATTCGAACACCGGGGAGCTGTTTTTT.

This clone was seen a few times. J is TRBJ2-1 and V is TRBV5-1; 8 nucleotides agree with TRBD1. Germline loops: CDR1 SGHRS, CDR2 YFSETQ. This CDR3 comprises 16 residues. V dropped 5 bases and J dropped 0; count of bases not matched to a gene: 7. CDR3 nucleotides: TGCGCCAGCAGGTCCCCCGGGACAGGCTCCTACAATGAGCAGTTCTTC. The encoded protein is CASRSPGTGSYNEQFF. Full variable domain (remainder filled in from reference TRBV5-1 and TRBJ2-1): KAGVTQTPRYLIKTRGQQVTLSCSPISGHRSVSWYQQTPGQGLQFLFEYFSETQRNKGNFPGRFSGRQFSNSRSEMNVSTLELGDSALYLCASRSPGTGSYNEQFFGPGTRLTVL.

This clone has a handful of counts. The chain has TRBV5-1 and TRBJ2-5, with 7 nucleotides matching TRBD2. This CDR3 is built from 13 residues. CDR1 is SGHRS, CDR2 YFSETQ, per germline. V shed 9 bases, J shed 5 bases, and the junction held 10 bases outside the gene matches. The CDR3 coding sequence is TGCGCCACTAGGCGGGAGATAGGGGAGACCCAGTACTTC. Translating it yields CATRREIGETQYF.

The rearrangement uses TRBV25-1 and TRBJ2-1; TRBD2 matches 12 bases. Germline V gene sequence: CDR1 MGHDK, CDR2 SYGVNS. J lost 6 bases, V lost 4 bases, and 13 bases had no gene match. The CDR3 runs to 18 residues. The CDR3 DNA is TGTGCCAGCAGTGGTCGACTAGCGGGAGAGTCCTTTGGCAATGAGCAGTTCTTC. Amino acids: CASSGRLAGESFGNEQFF.

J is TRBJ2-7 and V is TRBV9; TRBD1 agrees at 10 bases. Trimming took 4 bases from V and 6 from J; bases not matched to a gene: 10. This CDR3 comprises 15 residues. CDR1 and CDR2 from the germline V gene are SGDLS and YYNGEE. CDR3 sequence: CASSTRDRGRGEQYF. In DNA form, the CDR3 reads TGTGCCAGCAGCACCCGCGACAGGGGGCGCGGCGAGCAGTACTTC.

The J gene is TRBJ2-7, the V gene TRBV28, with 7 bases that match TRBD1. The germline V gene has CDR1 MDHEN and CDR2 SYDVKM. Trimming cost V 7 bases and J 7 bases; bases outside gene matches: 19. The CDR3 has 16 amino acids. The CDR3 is CASIPGTASVEMEQYF. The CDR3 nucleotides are TGTGCCAGCATCCCCGGGACAGCCTCCGTTGAGATGGAGCAGTACTTC.

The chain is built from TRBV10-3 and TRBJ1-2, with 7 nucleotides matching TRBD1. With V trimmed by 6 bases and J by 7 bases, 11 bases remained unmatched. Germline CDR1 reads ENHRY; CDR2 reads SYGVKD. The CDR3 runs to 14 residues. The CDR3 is CAIRSTGAPSGYTF. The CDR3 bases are TGTGCCATCAGAAGTACAGGGGCTCCTTCTGGCTACACCTTC.

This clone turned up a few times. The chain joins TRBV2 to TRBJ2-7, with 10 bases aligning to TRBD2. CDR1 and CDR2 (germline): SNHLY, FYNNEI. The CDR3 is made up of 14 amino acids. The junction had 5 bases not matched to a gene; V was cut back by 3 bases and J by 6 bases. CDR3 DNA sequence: TGTGCCAGCAGTGATTTTAGCGGGAGGTTCGAGCAGTACTTC. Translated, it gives CASSDFSGRFEQYF.

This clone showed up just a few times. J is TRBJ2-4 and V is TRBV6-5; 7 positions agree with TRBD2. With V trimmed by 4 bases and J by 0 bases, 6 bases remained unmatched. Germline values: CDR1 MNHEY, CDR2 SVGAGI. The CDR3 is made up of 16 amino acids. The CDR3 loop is CASSSRPGGAKNIQYF. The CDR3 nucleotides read TGTGCCAGCAGTTCCAGGCCGGGGGGAGCCAAAAACATTCAGTACTTC.

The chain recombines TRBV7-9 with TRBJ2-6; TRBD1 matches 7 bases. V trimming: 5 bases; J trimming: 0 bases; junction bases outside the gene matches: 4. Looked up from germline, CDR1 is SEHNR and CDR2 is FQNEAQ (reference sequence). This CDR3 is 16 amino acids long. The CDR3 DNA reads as TGTGCCAGCAGCCCGACAGGGCCCTCTGGGGCCAACGTCCTGACTTTC. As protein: CASSPTGPSGANVLTF.

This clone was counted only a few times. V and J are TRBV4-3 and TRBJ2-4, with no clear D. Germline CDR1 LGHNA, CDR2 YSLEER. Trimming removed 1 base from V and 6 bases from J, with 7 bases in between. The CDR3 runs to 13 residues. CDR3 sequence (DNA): TGCGCCAGCAGCCAAGCGCCGGGAAACATTCAGTACTTC. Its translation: CASSQAPGNIQYF.

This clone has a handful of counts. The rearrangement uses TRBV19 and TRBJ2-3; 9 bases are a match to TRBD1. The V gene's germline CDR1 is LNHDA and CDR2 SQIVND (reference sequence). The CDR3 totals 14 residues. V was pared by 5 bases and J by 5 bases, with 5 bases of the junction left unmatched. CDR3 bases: TGTGCCAGTAGTGCACAGGGGGCTAGAGATACGCAGTATTTT. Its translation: CASSAQGARDTQYF.

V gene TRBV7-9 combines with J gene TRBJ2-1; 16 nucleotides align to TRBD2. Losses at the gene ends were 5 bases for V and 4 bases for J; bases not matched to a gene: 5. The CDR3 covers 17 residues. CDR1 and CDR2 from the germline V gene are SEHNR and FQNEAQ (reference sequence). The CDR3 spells CASSGGTSGRGYNEQFF. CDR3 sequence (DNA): TGTGCCAGCAGCGGAGGGACTAGCGGGAGGGGATACAATGAGCAGTTCTTC.

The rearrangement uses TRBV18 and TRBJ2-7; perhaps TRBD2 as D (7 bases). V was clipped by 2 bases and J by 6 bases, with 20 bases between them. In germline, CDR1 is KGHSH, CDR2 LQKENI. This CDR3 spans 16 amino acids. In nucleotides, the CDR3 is TGTGCCAGCTCACCAACCGGGACTACGGGGACATCCGAGCAGTACTTC. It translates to CASSPTGTTGTSEQYF.

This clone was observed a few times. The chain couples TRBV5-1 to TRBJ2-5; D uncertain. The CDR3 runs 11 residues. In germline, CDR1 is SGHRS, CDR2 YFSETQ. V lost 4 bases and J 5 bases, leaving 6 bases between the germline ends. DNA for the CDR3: TGCGCCAGCAGCGAGGCGGAGACCCAGTACTTC. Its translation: CASSEAETQYF.